The 27 T cell receptor beta chains below come from one sample, sequenced in a study of blood T cell repertoires in COVID-19. Data came from immunoSEQ multiplex PCR; TCRdb stores just in-frame clones and leaves some out. The sample gives roughly 71,000 clones, 70% to 90% of which show up once; roughly 25% is in the top ten. What was sequenced was peripheral blood. The source is a man aged 50-59 years with acute or convalescent COVID-19.

The chain recombines TRBV7-8 with TRBJ1-1; TRBD1 is a possible D gene (5 bases). The germline V and J ends were trimmed by 4 bases and 1 base, with 7 bases remaining between them. This CDR3 is built from 13 residues. Germline values: CDR1 SGHVS, CDR2 FQNEAQ. The CDR3 DNA reads as TGTGCCAGCAGCTGGGGGGGGAACACTGAAGCTTTCTTT. This gives the protein CASSWGGNTEAFF. The full variable domain, with the rest looked up from reference TRBV7-8 and TRBJ1-1, is GAGVSQSPRYKVAKRGQDVALRCDPISGHVSLFWYQQALGQGPEFLTYFQNEAQLDKSGLPSDRFFAERPEGSVSTLKIQRTQQEDSAVYLCASSWGGNTEAFFGQGTRLTVV.

The genes are TRBV7-9 and TRBJ2-2; D is uncertain. The germline gives CDR1 SEHNR, CDR2 FQNEAQ (reference sequence). V was pared by 2 bases and J by 0 bases, with 13 bases between. CDR3 length: 17 amino acids. CDR3 amino acids: CASSLSFVQTNTGELFF. The CDR3 nucleotides are TGTGCCAGCAGCTTAAGTTTTGTACAGACGAACACCGGGGAGCTGTTTTTT.

The J gene is TRBJ2-1, the V gene TRBV30; D possibly corresponds to TRBD2 (5 bases). V gave up 0 bases and J gave up 9 bases, with 21 bases separating them. The CDR3 extends over 16 amino acids. CDR1 is GTSNPN, CDR2 SVGIG, per germline (reference sequence). CDR3 protein: CAWSVDRGRSIGEQFF. CDR3 DNA: TGTGCCTGGAGTGTAGACCGGGGTAGGTCGATCGGTGAGCAGTTCTTC. The variable domain in full, completed from reference TRBV30 and TRBJ2-1, reads SQTIHQWPATLVQPVGSPLSLECTVEGTSNPNLYWYRQAAGRGLQLLFYSVGIGQISSEVPQNLSASRPQDRQFILSSKKLLLSDSGFYLCAWSVDRGRSIGEQFFGPGTRLTVL.

The chain uses TRBV6-5 and TRBJ1-2; 7 bases line up with TRBD1. Germline V gene data show CDR1 as MNHEY and CDR2 as SVGAGI. V was pared by 10 bases and J by 3 bases, with 11 bases of the junction left unmatched. The CDR3 is made up of 14 amino acids. The CDR3 protein is CATRNWDSDYGYTF. The CDR3 DNA sequence: TGTGCCACTCGAAATTGGGACAGCGACTATGGCTACACCTTC.

The CDR3: CASSLDRENEQFF. As DNA, the CDR3 is TGTGCCAGCAGCTTAGATAGGGAGAATGAGCAGTTCTTC. The chain combines TRBV11-2 with TRBJ2-1, with a weak D call TRBD2 (5 bases). The CDR3 has 13 amino acids. Germline assignment: CDR1 SGHAT and CDR2 FQNNGV. V dropped 0 bases and J dropped 7 bases, with 7 bases sitting between them.

The chain carries TRBV7-2 and TRBJ2-3, with 9 bases matching TRBD2. The CDR3 covers 16 residues. Germline V CDR1 and CDR2: SGHTA, FQGNSA. V shed 4 bases, J shed 1 base, and the junction held 6 bases outside the gene matches. Written as DNA, the CDR3 is TGTGCCAGCAGCTACCAAGCGGGGGGCGGCACAGATACGCAGTATTTT. As protein: CASSYQAGGGTDTQYF.

The chain is built from TRBV2 and TRBJ2-1; possible D gene TRBD1, 6 bases. Germline V gene data show CDR1 as SNHLY and CDR2 as FYNNEI. V shed 7 bases and J shed 5 bases, with 24 bases lying between them. This CDR3 comprises 17 residues. Here the CDR3 reads CASTLYRDKPNNNEQFF. DNA for the CDR3: TGTGCCAGCACTTTGTACCGGGACAAGCCTAATAACAATGAGCAGTTCTTC.

The genes are TRBV5-4 and TRBJ2-5; a weak D match, TRBD2 (6 bases). Germline V gives CDR1 SGHNT, CDR2 YYREEE (reference sequence). The CDR3 totals 14 residues. Trimming cost V 4 bases and J 5 bases, with 15 bases left between them. CDR3 sequence: CASSPASSAETQYF. The CDR3 DNA sequence: TGTGCCAGCAGCCCGGCTTCTAGCGCGGAGACCCAGTACTTC.

This clone occurred once. The chain is built from TRBV5-4 and TRBJ2-1; TRBD1 matches 7 bases. Germline V gives CDR1 SGHNT, CDR2 YYREEE (reference sequence). V was clipped by 0 bases and J by 8 bases; unmatched bases: 5. There are 14 residues in the CDR3. As DNA, the CDR3 is TGTGCCAGCAGCTTGGAAGCAGGGGGAGATGAGCAGTTCTTC. Translation gives CASSLEAGGDEQFF. Supplemented by reference TRBV5-4 and TRBJ2-1, the full variable domain reads ETGVTQSPTHLIKTRGQQVTLRCSSQSGHNTVSWYQQALGQGPQFIFQYYREEENGRGNFPPRFSGLQFPNYSSELNVNALELDDSALYLCASSLEAGGDEQFFGPGTRLTVL.

The chain links TRBV5-4 to TRBJ2-3, with 10 bases aligning to TRBD2. V gave up 4 bases and J gave up 10 bases; unmatched junction bases: 15. Germline values: CDR1 SGHNT, CDR2 YYREEE (reference sequence). The CDR3 spans 16 residues. The CDR3 DNA follows: TGTGCCAGCAGCCATACTAGCGGGGAACTCAATCACCCGCAGTATTTT. It codes for CASSHTSGELNHPQYF. Complete variable domain (other parts from reference TRBV5-4 and TRBJ2-3): ETGVTQSPTHLIKTRGQQVTLRCSSQSGHNTVSWYQQALGQGPQFIFQYYREEENGRGNFPPRFSGLQFPNYSSELNVNALELDDSALYLCASSHTSGELNHPQYFGPGTRLTVL.

The chain has TRBV9 and TRBJ2-1, with D possibly matching TRBD1 (6 bases). The CDR3 is 14 amino acids. CDR1 SGDLS and CDR2 YYNGEE come from the germline V gene. Trimming left V 0 bases short and J 10 bases short, with 14 bases between. DNA for the CDR3: TGTGCCAGCAGCGTAGATTCAGGGGAAGGGGAGCAGTTCTTC. Amino acid sequence: CASSVDSGEGEQFF.

The V and J genes are TRBV12-5 and TRBJ2-1; 9 bases match TRBD2. Per germline, CDR1 LGHNT and CDR2 FRNRAP. CDR3 length: 18 amino acids. Trimming removed 0 bases from V and 3 bases from J; junction bases left unmatched: 9. DNA for the CDR3: TGTGCTAGTGGTTTGGTAGAGGATGGGACTAGCCTCTACAATGAGCAGTTCTTC. Its protein product is CASGLVEDGTSLYNEQFF. Full variable domain (missing parts from reference TRBV12-5 and TRBJ2-1): DARVTQTPRHKVTEMGQEVTMRCQPILGHNTVFWYRQTMMQGLELLAYFRNRAPLDDSGMPKDRFSAEMPDATLATLKIQPSEPRDSAVYFCASGLVEDGTSLYNEQFFGPGTRLTVL.

This chain joins TRBV27 and TRBJ2-2; 9 positions match TRBD2. The CDR3 sequence is 16 residues long. J gave up 3 bases and V 2 bases, and 4 bases lay outside the gene matches. Germline V gene lookup returns CDR1 MNHEY and CDR2 SMNVEV (reference sequence). This CDR3 reads CASSLMAGGHTGELFF. The CDR3 nucleotides are TGTGCCAGCAGTTTAATGGCGGGGGGGCACACCGGGGAGCTGTTTTTT.

The chain carries TRBV4-1 and TRBJ1-1, with TRBD1 matching over 12 bases. Per the germline V gene, CDR1 is MGHRA and CDR2 is YSYEKL. The CDR3 runs to 16 residues. V lost 3 bases to trimming and J lost 2 bases; unmatched junction nucleotides: 4. In DNA form, the CDR3 reads TGCGCCAGCAGCCAGGGACAGGGGGCCTACAACACTGAAGCTTTCTTT. Translated, it gives CASSQGQGAYNTEAFF.

The chain recombines TRBV7-6 with TRBJ1-5; a possible D gene is TRBD1 (5 bases). Between the trimmed V and J ends, which lost 5 bases and 1 base, there was a span of 15 bases. CDR3 size: 16 residues. Germline V gene data show CDR1 as SGHVS and CDR2 as FNYEAQ. CDR3 loop: CASSVRARVSNQPQHF. DNA of the CDR3: TGTGCCAGCAGCGTAAGGGCCAGGGTCAGCAATCAGCCCCAGCATTTT.

The chain joins TRBV7-9 to TRBJ1-1; tentative D call: TRBD1 (5 bases). Trimming took 0 bases from V and 3 from J, leaving 5 bases between them. From germline, CDR1 is SEHNR and CDR2 FQNEAQ (reference sequence). The CDR3 spans 13 residues. CDR3 bases: TGTGCCAGCAGCTTAGCAGGGGACACTGAAGCTTTCTTT. This gives the protein CASSLAGDTEAFF. The full variable domain, in which reference TRBV7-9 and TRBJ1-1 provide the parts outside the CDR3, is DTGVSQNPRHKITKRGQNVTFRCDPISEHNRLYWYRQTLGQGPEFLTYFQNEAQLEKSRLLSDRFSAERPKGSFSTLEIQRTEQGDSAMYLCASSLAGDTEAFFGQGTRLTVV.

The chain uses TRBV2 and TRBJ1-2; D gene ambiguous. Looked up from germline, CDR1 is SNHLY and CDR2 is FYNNEI. The CDR3 contains 15 residues. Trimming left V 1 base short and J 4 bases short, with 13 bases between. The CDR3 nucleotides read TGTGCCAGCAGTGAAGACGCCGGGTCGAGCTATGGCTACACCTTC. Protein product: CASSEDAGSSYGYTF.

The rearrangement uses TRBV5-8 and TRBJ2-5, with TRBD2 matching 13 bases. The germline V gene encodes CDR1 SGHTS and CDR2 YDEGEE. This CDR3 has 16 residues. J was trimmed by 5 bases and V by 4 bases; bases with no gene match: 8. CDR3 nucleotide sequence: TGTGCCAGCAGCCGATTGACTAGCGGGGGGTCCGAGACCCAGTACTTC. The encoded protein is CASSRLTSGGSETQYF.

The chain uses TRBV30 and TRBJ2-1; D gene unclear. The germline gives CDR1 GTSNPN, CDR2 SVGIG (reference sequence). Trimming left V 0 bases short and J 8 bases short, with 11 bases between. This CDR3 contains 13 residues. CDR3 bases: TGTGCCTGGAGTGTATTACGTCGGGATGAGCAGTTCTTC. Translation gives CAWSVLRRDEQFF.

This sequence joins TRBV2 and TRBJ2-3; weak D call: TRBD1 (5 bases). Per germline, CDR1 SNHLY and CDR2 FYNNEI. V was shortened by 3 bases and J by 14 bases, with 12 bases between the two germline ends. CDR3 size: 11 residues. CDR3 loop: CASSDEQGSYF. The CDR3 nucleotides are TGTGCCAGCAGTGATGAGCAGGGTTCGTATTTT.

V usage is TRBV6-1 and J usage is TRBJ1-3; TRBD1 is a possible D gene (6 bases). Germline V gene sequence: CDR1 MNHNS, CDR2 SASEGT. There are 15 residues in the CDR3. Between the trimmed V and J ends, which lost 10 bases and 0 bases, there was a span of 16 bases. The CDR3 sequence: CATTDRRSSGNTIYF. In DNA, the CDR3 is TGTGCCACAACCGACAGGCGTAGCTCTGGAAACACCATATATTTT.

In this sample, this clone turned up once. The chain is built from TRBV12-3 or TRBV12-4 and TRBJ2-3; D remains unclear. CDR3 length: 11 residues. V was cut by 3 bases and J by 9 bases, with 7 bases left in between. The CDR3 protein is CASSLRLTQYF. DNA for the CDR3: TGTGCCAGCAGTTTGAGATTAACGCAGTATTTT.

The genes are TRBV7-6 and TRBJ2-3, with 8 nucleotides matching TRBD1. This CDR3 is 15 amino acids long. Germline lookup yields CDR1 SGHVS and CDR2 FNYEAQ. V was pared by 4 bases and J by 3 bases, with 6 bases of the junction left unmatched. CDR3 bases: TGTGCCAGCAGCTCCGGACAGGGTTTAACAGATACGCAGTATTTT. Its translation: CASSSGQGLTDTQYF.

The chain joins TRBV5-1 to TRBJ1-2; 7 bases are a match to TRBD1. Germline V gene data show CDR1 as SGHRS and CDR2 as YFSETQ. V trimming: 7 bases; J trimming: 8 bases; junction bases outside the gene matches: 8. The CDR3 covers 12 residues. The CDR3 loop reads CASRQGVSGYTF. In DNA form, the CDR3 reads TGCGCCAGCCGACAGGGAGTCTCCGGCTACACCTTC.

The gene calls are TRBV10-1 and TRBJ2-7; TRBD1 aligns across 9 bases. Germline CDR1 reads WNHNN; CDR2 reads SYGVQD (reference sequence). V was clipped by 7 bases and J by 2 bases; unmatched bases: 12. The CDR3 is 16 residues long. The CDR3 DNA is TGCGCCAGCAACGACGGCGGACAGGGGAATCCCTACGAGCAGTACGTC. Translation gives CASNDGGQGNPYEQYV.

The chain has TRBV7-9 and TRBJ1-3; D possibly corresponds to TRBD1 (5 bases). CDR1 is SEHNR, CDR2 FQNEAQ, per germline (reference sequence). There are 13 residues in the CDR3. The V and J ends lost 4 bases and 3 bases respectively, with 7 bases between them. The CDR3 DNA reads TGTGCCAGCAGCTGGGGCGGTGGAAACACCATATATTTT. Its translation: CASSWGGGNTIYF.

This sequence joins TRBV28 and TRBJ1-6, with a possible D match to TRBD1 (5 bases). Per germline, CDR1 MDHEN and CDR2 SYDVKM. The CDR3 sequence is 14 residues long. V shed 4 bases and J shed 8 bases, with 12 bases lying between them. Here the CDR3 reads CASSSTGEYSPLHF. The CDR3 region has the DNA TGTGCCAGCAGTTCAACAGGAGAGTATTCACCCCTCCACTTT.